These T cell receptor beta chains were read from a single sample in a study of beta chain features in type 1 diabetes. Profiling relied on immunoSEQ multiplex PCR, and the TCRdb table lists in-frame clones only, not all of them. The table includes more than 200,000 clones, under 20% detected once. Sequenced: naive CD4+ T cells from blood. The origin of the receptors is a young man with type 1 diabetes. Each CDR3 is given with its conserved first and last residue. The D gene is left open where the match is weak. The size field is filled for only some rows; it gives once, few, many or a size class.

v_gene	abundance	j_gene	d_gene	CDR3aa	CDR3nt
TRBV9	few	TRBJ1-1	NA	CASSVADYTEAFF	TGTGCCAGCAGCGTAGCAGACTACACTGAAGCTTTCTTT
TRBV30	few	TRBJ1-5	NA	CAWTQAGNQPQHF	TGTGCCTGGACCCAGGCCGGCAATCAGCCCCAGCATTTT
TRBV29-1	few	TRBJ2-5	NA	CSVTIKTGRETQYF	TGCAGCGTTACAATTAAGACAGGAAGGGAGACCCAGTACTTC
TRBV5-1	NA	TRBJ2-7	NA	CASSVGSSSYEQYF	TGCGCCAGCAGCGTGGGGTCGAGCTCCTACGAGCAGTACTTC
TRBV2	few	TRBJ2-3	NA	CASSEEEGATQYF	TGTGCCAGCAGTGAAGAGGAGGGGGCAACGCAGTATTTT
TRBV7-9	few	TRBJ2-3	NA	CASSLPGPRSTTTQYF	TGTGCCAGCAGCCTCCCGGGACCGCGAAGCACTACTACGCAGTATTTT
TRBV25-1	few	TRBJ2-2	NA	CASSRTDQGTGELFF	TGTGCCAGCAGCCGAACGGACCAGGGGACCGGGGAGCTGTTTTTT
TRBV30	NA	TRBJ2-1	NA	CAWSHTGLAEQFF	TGTGCCTGGAGTCACACAGGGTTGGCTGAGCAGTTCTTC
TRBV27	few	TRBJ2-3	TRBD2	CASSLGREGRDTQYF	TGTGCCAGCAGTTTAGGGCGGGAGGGCCGAGATACGCAGTATTTT
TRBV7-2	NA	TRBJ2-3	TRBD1	CASSSGGDTQYF	TGTGCCAGCAGCTCAGGGGGTGATACGCAGTATTTT
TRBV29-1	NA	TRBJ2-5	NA	CSVDAGDQETQYF	TGCAGCGTTGATGCAGGGGATCAAGAGACCCAGTACTTC
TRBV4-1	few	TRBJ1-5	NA	CASSQGLNYGQPQHF	TGCGCCAGCAGCCAAGGGCTGAACTACGGCCAGCCCCAGCATTTT
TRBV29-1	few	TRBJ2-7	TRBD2	CSVLTSGDPRYEQYF	TGCAGCGTCCTGACTAGCGGGGACCCTCGATACGAGCAGTACTTC
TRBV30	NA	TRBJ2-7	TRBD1	CAGGQGYEQYF	TGTGCTGGGGGACAGGGCTACGAGCAGTACTTC
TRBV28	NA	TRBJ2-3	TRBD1	CASSPVGTGERDTQYF	TGTGCCAGCAGCCCGGTAGGGACAGGGGAAAGGGATACGCAGTATTTT